This T cell receptor (beta chain) originates from a study of T cells in Graves' hyperthyroidism and ophthalmopathy. Diagnoses were made from clinical symptoms, serum measures (thyroxine and TRAb), thyroid ultrasound and orbital computed tomography. RNA transcripts gave rise to amplified TCR beta CDR3 regions. With the HTBI primer set, the TCR CDR3 went through a first round of RT-PCR. TCRdb called the multiplex PCR reads again in MiXCR, with one record for every CDR3 protein. The profile shows roughly 700,000 distinct CDR3 sequences, roughly a third of them singletons. This clonotype was counted a single time. Its antigen is not known. V dropped 2 bases and J dropped 3 bases, with 8 bases sitting between them. Germline V gene sequence: CDR1 LGHNA, CDR2 YSLEER. The CDR3 extends over 15 amino acids. Whole-study findings and limits: Blood also contained most expanded thyroid clonotypes above 0.001.

The chain carries TRBV4-3 and TRBJ2-6, with unresolved D. This TCR was sampled from a woman between 40 and 50 years old with Graves' hyperthyroidism. The specimen sequenced was blood. The CDR3 here is CASSQTPRGANVLTF. The CDR3 DNA reads as TGCGCCAGCAGCCAAACCCCCCGTGGGGCCAACGTCCTGACTTTC.